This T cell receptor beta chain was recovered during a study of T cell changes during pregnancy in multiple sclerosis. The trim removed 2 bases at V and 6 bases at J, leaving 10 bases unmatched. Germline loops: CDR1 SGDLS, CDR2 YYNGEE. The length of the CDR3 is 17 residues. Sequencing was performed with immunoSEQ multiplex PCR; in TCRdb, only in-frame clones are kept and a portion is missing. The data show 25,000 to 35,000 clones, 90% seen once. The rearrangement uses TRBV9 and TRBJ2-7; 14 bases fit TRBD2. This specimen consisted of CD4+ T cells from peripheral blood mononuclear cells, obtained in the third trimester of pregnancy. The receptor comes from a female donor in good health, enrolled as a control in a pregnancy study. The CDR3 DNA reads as TGTGCCAGCAGCGTGACTAGCGGGGGGGCCGGGGCTCTCGAGCAGTACTTC. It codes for CASSVTSGGAGALEQYF.